Listed below are T cell receptor beta chains from one sample, sequenced in a study of shared clonotypes between healthy human individuals. Here immunoSEQ multiplex PCR was the method, and the copy in TCRdb shows in-frame clones only, minus some. Of some 1 million clones listed, about 75% were seen once; the top ten hold roughly 1.4%. The source material was memory CD4+ T cells sorted from blood. These TCRs come from a man younger than 30 in good health. Both conserved end residues are part of each CDR3. D genes are given only for firm matches. Rows may omit the clone size; those that give it use once, few, many or a size class.

d_call	clone_size	j_call	v_call	cdr3_nt	cdr3_aa
TRBD2	once	TRBJ2-7	TRBV5-1	TGCGCCAGCAGCCCCGGACTAGCGGGGTACGAGCAGTACTTC	CASSPGLAGYEQYF
.	.	TRBJ2-5	TRBV10-3	TGTGCCATCAGTGAGGGAGGTAGGGAAGAGACCCAGTACTTC	CAISEGGREETQYF
.	.	TRBJ2-1	TRBV5-5	TGTGCCAGCAGCTTGTGGGGGGCGAATGAGCAGTTCTTC	CASSLWGANEQFF
.	.	TRBJ2-2	TRBV30	TGTGCCTGGAGGGGGGGTGGCACCGGGGAGCTGTTTTTT	CAWRGGGTGELFF
.	.	TRBJ1-6	TRBV9	TGTGCCAGCAGCGTTTCGCAGGGATCTCTGAATAATTCACCCCTCCACTTT	CASSVSQGSLNNSPLHF
.	.	TRBJ1-3	TRBV4-3	TGCGCCAGCAGCCAAGATCGAGGATTTTCTGGAAACACCATATATTTT	CASSQDRGFSGNTIYF
.	.	TRBJ2-5	TRBV9	TGTGCCAGCAGCCCCCCCAGCTCCCCCGTCGAGACCCAGTACTTC	CASSPPSSPVETQYF
.	.	TRBJ1-1	TRBV30	TGTGCCTGGAGTGGGAACGTGCTTGAAGCTTTCTTT	CAWSGNVLEAFF
TRBD1	.	TRBJ1-2	TRBV28	TGTGCCATCTTAGGACAGGGGGTTTCCTATGGCTACACCTTC	CAILGQGVSYGYTF
.	.	TRBJ2-3	TRBV6-5	TGTGCCAGCAGTTACTCGAAGTGGGCGGGAGATACGCAGTATTTT	CASSYSKWAGDTQYF
.	.	TRBJ1-2	TRBV11-3	TGTGCCAGCAGCTTTTCCCCCCCCGGGAAAATCTGCGGCTACACCTTC	CASSFSPPGKICGYTF
TRBD2	.	TRBJ2-7	TRBV30	TGTGCCTGGAGAATCGCTAGCGGGAGGTACGAGCAGTACTTC	CAWRIASGRYEQYF
TRBD1	.	TRBJ1-1	TRBV30	TGTGCCTGGAGTGCCACAGGGGGGAAAAACACTGAAGCTTTCTTT	CAWSATGGKNTEAFF
.	few	TRBJ2-7	TRBV2	TGTGCCAGCAGCCCAACTCCGCCAGCGCAAGAGCAGTACTTC	CASSPTPPAQEQYF
.	.	TRBJ2-2	TRBV5-4	TGTGCCAGCAGCCCGAAGGAACGGAATACCGGGGAGCTGTTTTTT	CASSPKERNTGELFF
.	.	TRBJ2-1	TRBV11-3	TGTGCCAGCAGCTTAGACTCTAGGCCGGGAGTTGATGAGCAGTTCTTC	CASSLDSRPGVDEQFF
.	.	TRBJ1-5	TRBV9	TGTGCCAGCAGCGTCGTCGACAGCAATCAGCCCCAGCATTTT	CASSVVDSNQPQHF
.	.	TRBJ1-3	TRBV5-6	TGTGCCAGCAGCTGGATCTCTGGAAACACCATATATTTT	CASSWISGNTIYF
.	.	TRBJ1-5	TRBV27	TGTGCCAGCAGTTTATCAGGGGCAAGCAATCAGCCCCAGCATTTT	CASSLSGASNQPQHF
.	.	TRBJ2-3	TRBV5-1	TGCGCCAGCACTGTAAGAGGTGGCACAGATACGCAGTATTTT	CASTVRGGTDTQYF
.	.	TRBJ1-2	TRBV30	TGTGCCTGGAGTCTCTTACAGACTAACTATGGCTACACCTTC	CAWSLLQTNYGYTF
TRBD1	few	TRBJ1-1	TRBV18	TGTGCCAGCTCCCCGTCGGAGGGGGCGATGAACACTGAAGCTTTCTTT	CASSPSEGAMNTEAFF
TRBD2	.	TRBJ2-2	TRBV7-7	TGTGCTAGCAGCTTATCGACTAGCGGGGGGGCCGCCGGGGAGCTGTTTTTT	CASSLSTSGGAAGELFF
TRBD2	.	TRBJ2-7	TRBV19	TGTGCCAGTGGTTACTTTGGGACTAGCTCCTACGAGCAGTACTTC	CASGYFGTSSYEQYF
TRBD2	.	TRBJ2-1	TRBV6-5	TGTGCCAGCACCGGGACTAGCGGGAAGTACAATGAGCAGTTCTTC	CASTGTSGKYNEQFF
.	.	TRBJ2-5	TRBV21-1	TGTGCCAGCAGCAAAGAATTGACTAGCGGAGTACAAGAGACCCAGTACTTC	CASSKELTSGVQETQYF
.	few	TRBJ1-1	TRBV10-2	TGCGCCAGCAGTGAGATAGAAATGAACACTGAAGCTTTCTTT	CASSEIEMNTEAFF
.	.	TRBJ2-7	TRBV20-1	TGCAGTGCTGGTCTGGGCGGCGAGCAGTACTTC	CSAGLGGEQYF
.	.	TRBJ2-3	TRBV5-1	TGCGCCAGCACCCCAGGGGGAGGGGCAGATACGCAGTATTTT	CASTPGGGADTQYF
TRBD1	.	TRBJ1-6	TRBV5-1	TGCGCCAGCAGCGCGGGACAGGGGGTGGAATCCTATAATTCACCCCTCCACTTT	CASSAGQGVESYNSPLHF
.	.	TRBJ1-5	TRBV7-8	TGTGCCAGCAGCTTAGGGGCCCCGGATCAGCCCCAGCATTTT	CASSLGAPDQPQHF
.	.	TRBJ2-2	TRBV10-3	TGTGCCATCAGTGAGAGCAGGTCGAACACCGGGGAGCTGTTTTTT	CAISESRSNTGELFF
TRBD2	.	TRBJ2-7	TRBV5-8	TGTGCCAGCACCTTGGGAGGGAAGTGGAACGAGCAGTACTTC	CASTLGGKWNEQYF
.	.	TRBJ2-7	TRBV21-1	TGTGCCAGCAGCATCAACCCGGCGGGACAGACCTACGAGCAGTACTTC	CASSINPAGQTYEQYF
.	.	TRBJ2-3	TRBV5-1	TGCGCCAGCAGCACGGGACCCATCACAGATACGCAGTATTTT	CASSTGPITDTQYF
.	.	TRBJ1-2	TRBV6-6	TGTGCCAGCAGCCCTGGGGGAGAGAACTATGGCTACACCTTC	CASSPGGENYGYTF
TRBD2	.	TRBJ2-1	TRBV6-5	TGTGCCAGCAGTTTGTTAGCGGGGGGCTCCTACAATGAGCAGTTCTTC	CASSLLAGGSYNEQFF
.	.	TRBJ2-2	TRBV5-4	TGTGCCAGCAGCTTCGGCGGGACGAACACCGGGGAGCTGTTTTTT	CASSFGGTNTGELFF
.	.	TRBJ1-2	TRBV10-2	TGCGCCAGCAGCCCGGGGGGGGATGGCTACACCTTC	CASSPGGDGYTF
TRBD1	.	TRBJ2-1	TRBV7-7	TGTGCTAGCAGCTTAGCTGGACAGGGGGGTGAGCAGTTCTTC	CASSLAGQGGEQFF
.	.	TRBJ2-7	TRBV5-6	TGTGCCAGCAGCTCTGGGGTTATAAGGACAGCCTACGAGCAGTACTTC	CASSSGVIRTAYEQYF
.	.	TRBJ1-5	TRBV18	TGTGCCACCGGCGAGAATGGCAATCAGCCCCAGCATTTT	CATGENGNQPQHF
.	.	TRBJ2-3	TRBV19	TGTGCCAGTAGTATTTCGCCAGATACGCAGTATTTT	CASSISPDTQYF
.	.	TRBJ2-3	TRBV5-1	TGCGCCAGCAGCTTGGCCATGGGGGCAGATACGCAGTATTTT	CASSLAMGADTQYF
TRBD1	.	TRBJ1-3	TRBV28	TGTGCCAGCAGTGCCGTAAGGACAGGGAGCTCTGGAAACACCATATATTTT	CASSAVRTGSSGNTIYF
.	.	TRBJ2-4	TRBV11-3	TGTGCCAGCAGCTTAGACCTTACCCGGACAGTAGACTCCAAAAACATTCAGTACTTC	CASSLDLTRTVDSKNIQYF
TRBD2	.	TRBJ2-3	TRBV15	TGTGCCACCAATGCAGGAGCGGGAGAACGGCAGTATTTT	CATNAGAGERQYF
.	.	TRBJ1-1	TRBV11-2	TGTGCCAGCAGCTTAGTACCTCAGACCTACACTGAAGCTTTCTTT	CASSLVPQTYTEAFF
.	.	TRBJ2-3	TRBV2	TGTGCCAGCACTCGGGGCAGGGGAAGAGATACGCAGTATTTT	CASTRGRGRDTQYF
TRBD2	.	TRBJ2-7	TRBV7-8	TGTGCCAGCAGCTTAGAGGCTAGCGGGGCCCTCCGGCAGTACTTC	CASSLEASGALRQYF